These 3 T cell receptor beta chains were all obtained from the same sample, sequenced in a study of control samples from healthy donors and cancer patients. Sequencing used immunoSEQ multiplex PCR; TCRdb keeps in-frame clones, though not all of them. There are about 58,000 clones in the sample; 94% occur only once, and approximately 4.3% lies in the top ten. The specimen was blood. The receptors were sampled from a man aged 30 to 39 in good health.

The CDR3 DNA reads as TGTGCCAGCAGCTTATCCCCCACAGGATATGGCTACACCTTC. Protein: CASSLSPTGYGYTF. The chain links TRBV7-2 to TRBJ1-2, with D possibly being TRBD1 (5 bases). The CDR3 consists of 14 residues. Germline CDR1 is SGHTA and CDR2 is FQGNSA. Between the trimmed V and J ends, which lost 2 bases and 5 bases, there was a span of 12 bases.

Written as DNA, the CDR3 is TGTGCCACCAGTGACCGAGGACAGGGATACAATCAGCCCCAGCATTTT. Translated, it gives CATSDRGQGYNQPQHF. The chain links TRBV24-1 to TRBJ1-5; 8 nucleotides align to TRBD1. V gave up 4 bases and J gave up 3 bases; unmatched junction bases: 7. Germline V gives CDR1 KGHDR, CDR2 SFDVKD. The CDR3 covers 16 residues.

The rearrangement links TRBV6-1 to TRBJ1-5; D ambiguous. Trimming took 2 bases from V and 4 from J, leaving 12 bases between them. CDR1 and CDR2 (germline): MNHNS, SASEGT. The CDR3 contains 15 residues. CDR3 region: CASSESGRNNQPQHF. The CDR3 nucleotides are TGTGCCAGCAGTGAATCTGGACGGAATAATCAGCCCCAGCATTTT.